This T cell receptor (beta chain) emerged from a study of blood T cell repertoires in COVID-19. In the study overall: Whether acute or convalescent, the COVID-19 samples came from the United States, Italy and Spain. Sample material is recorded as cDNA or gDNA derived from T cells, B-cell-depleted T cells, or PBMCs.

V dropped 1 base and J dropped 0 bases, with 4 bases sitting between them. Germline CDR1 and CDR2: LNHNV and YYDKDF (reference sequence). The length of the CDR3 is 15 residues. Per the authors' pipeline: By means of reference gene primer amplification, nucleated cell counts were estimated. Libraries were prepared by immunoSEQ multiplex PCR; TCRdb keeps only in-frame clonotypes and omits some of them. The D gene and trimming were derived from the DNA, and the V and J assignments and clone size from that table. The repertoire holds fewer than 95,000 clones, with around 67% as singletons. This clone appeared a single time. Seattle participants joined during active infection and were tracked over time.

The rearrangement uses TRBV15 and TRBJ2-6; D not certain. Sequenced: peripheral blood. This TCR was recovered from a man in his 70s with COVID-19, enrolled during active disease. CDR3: CATSRAGSGANVLTF. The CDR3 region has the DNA TGTGCCACCAGCAGAGCGGGCTCTGGGGCCAACGTCCTGACTTTC.